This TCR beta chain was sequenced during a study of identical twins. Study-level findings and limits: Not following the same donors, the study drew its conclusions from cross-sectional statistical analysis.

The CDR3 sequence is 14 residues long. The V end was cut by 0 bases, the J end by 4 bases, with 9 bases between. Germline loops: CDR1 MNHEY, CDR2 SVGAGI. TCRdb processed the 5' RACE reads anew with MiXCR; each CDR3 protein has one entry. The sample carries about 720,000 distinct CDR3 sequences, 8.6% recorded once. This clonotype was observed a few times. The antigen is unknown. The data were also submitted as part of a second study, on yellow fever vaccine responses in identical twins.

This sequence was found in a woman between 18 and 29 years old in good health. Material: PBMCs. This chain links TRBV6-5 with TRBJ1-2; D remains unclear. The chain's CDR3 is CASSYSPQAYGYTF. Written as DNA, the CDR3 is TGTGCCAGCAGTTACTCCCCACAAGCCTATGGCTACACCTTC.